Sequencing of this T cell receptor (beta chain) was carried out in a study of T-cell memory formation after mild COVID-19. Points from the study as a whole: Among contracting clones, CD4+ were mainly CM/EM and CD8+ enriched in EMRA. There was a balanced CD4/CD8 profile in clones contracting day 15 to 85, and later expanders leaned CD4+.

Trimming at V came to 5 bases and at J to 1 base, leaving 6 bases not matched to a gene. There are 15 residues in the CDR3. A remark on this clonotype: What it binds is unknown.

TCRdb used MiXCR to reprocess the 5' RACE reads, holding one entry per CDR3 protein. In the table there are approximately 300,000 distinct CDR3 sequences, roughly a fifth of which are singletons. The sample consisted of PBMCs or a T cell subset sorted from them (not recorded which). V usage is TRBV12-3 or TRBV12-4 and J usage is TRBJ1-1; 8 bases match TRBD1. The sequence derives from a young man who had mild COVID-19 (a few samples of this study predate the infection). Cell type and time point are not known. CDR3 DNA sequence: TGTGCCAGCAGTCCAATCGGACAGGGGAACACTGAAGCTTTCTTT. It encodes CASSPIGQGNTEAFF.